The present entry profiles one T cell receptor (beta chain) with its context. These data come from a study of blood T cell repertoires in COVID-19. About the study: Acute and convalescent COVID-19 specimens originated in the United States, Italy and Spain. Nucleic acid was either cDNA or gDNA, and it came from T cells, B-cell-depleted T cells, or PBMCs.

Authors' processing steps: Estimation of nucleated cell counts was performed using reference gene primer amplification. TCRdb keeps only in-frame clones here, not all; method: immunoSEQ multiplex PCR. V and J calls and clone size are copied from that table; D and trimming were computed from the DNA. This sample has roughly 130,000 clones, with about 80% found just once. Sequencing was done on a sample of peripheral blood. This clonotype was obtained from a man aged 40-49 years with active or convalescent COVID-19.

CDR3: CASSSRQGANNSPLHF. CDR3 in DNA: TGTGCCAGCAGTTCCCGACAGGGGGCAAATAATTCACCCCTCCACTTT. The gene calls are TRBV6-5 and TRBJ1-6; 10 positions agree with TRBD1. V shed 4 bases, J shed 5 bases, and the junction held 5 bases outside the gene matches. The CDR3 consists of 16 residues. CDR1 and CDR2 (germline): MNHEY, SVGAGI.